This T cell receptor (beta chain) was identified during a study of T cell clonotyping in hematopoietic cell transplantation. Notes on the study in general: Cells were unsorted, so CD4 and CD8 contributions were not separated. After transplant, recipient diversity fell while pathologically expanded clonotypes grew through day 180. Few recipient clonotypes overlapped donors; over 95% were de novo at given depth.

Repertoires were generated with immunoSEQ multiplex PCR, while TCRdb's copy carries only in-frame clones and drops some. This table holds 15,000 or so clones, 95% to 98% found once. Germline V gene sequence: CDR1 GTSNPN, CDR2 SVGIG (reference sequence). The CDR3 is 14 amino acids. Trimming removed 0 bases from V and 4 bases from J, with 7 bases in between. A note on this clone: The antigen is undetermined.

The gene calls are TRBV30 and TRBJ1-6; D is uncertain. The input for sequencing was peripheral blood mononuclear cells, taken 30 days after allogeneic stem cell transplant. The sequence derives from a female patient in her 50s who had an allogeneic stem cell transplant from an unrelated donor, so T cells may come from the graft donor. Some clones in this sample may be carry-over from other donors' samples. CDR3 DNA sequence: TGTGCCTGGAGTGTAGTGGGTTATAATTCACCCCTCCACTTT. Translated: CAWSVVGYNSPLHF.